A selection of T cell receptor beta chains follows, all from one sample in a study of T cells in Graves' hyperthyroidism and ophthalmopathy. From the multiplex PCR reads, TCRdb called clonotypes with MiXCR, one entry per CDR3 protein. The sample comprises 94,000 or so distinct CDR3 sequences, around 52% of which are singletons, and 27% rests with the top ten. Sequenced sample: blood. The source is a woman aged 40 to 50 with Graves' hyperthyroidism. Both conserved end residues are part of each CDR3.

v_call | cdr3_aa
TRBV12-3/TRBV12-4 | CASSNPRTGERGRPHEQYF
TRBV7-1 | CASSSLGQSKTFF
TRBV29-1 | CSVWAGQSYEQYF
TRBV6-5 | CASSFEGTGYTF
TRBV11-2 | CASSEGSLAGEDTQYF
TRBV7-2 | CASSAPSHSYEQYF
TRBV28 | CASSHHLEGAETQYF
TRBV27 | CAGSFQGAHGEAFF
TRBV13 | CASSSRTGYAGRGGYTF
TRBV7-8 | CASSLDGRGGLYEQYF
TRBV10-3 | CAISDGVSNSPLHF
TRBV29-1 | CSARPGANVLTF
TRBV12-3/TRBV12-4 | CASSSQQGQEKLFF
TRBV7-2 | CASSLVGLAETQYF
TRBV15 | CATGGNDRPGCTF
TRBV25-1 | CASSDVTSGSVYEQYF
TRBV20-1 | CSAGLAGVGETQYF
TRBV14 | CASSQDLGPDTQYF
TRBV10-3 | CAISEGGVSNSPLHF
TRBV15 | CATSRAGNTNEKLFF
TRBV5-1 | CASSLEGAVGYTF
TRBV7-2 | CASSRVAGVELFF
TRBV29-1 | CSSRTPEIGELFF
TRBV7-2 | CASSFVNTGTYEQYF
TRBV20-1 | CSARPRDRASYEQYF
TRBV12-3/TRBV12-4 | CASSQGGHQPQHF
TRBV7-2 | CASSLKLSTDTQYF
TRBV9 | CASSVRRTNTGELFF
TRBV20-1 | CSARAGGEETQYF
TRBV19 | CASGISLSGFMETQYF
TRBV7-8 | CASSTGSTSYQPQHF
TRBV25-1 | CASSARGGRETQYF
TRBV9 | CASSQGVADTQYF
TRBV2 | CASSDGLGQGAAGNTIYF
TRBV7-9 | CASSLGGGRNTGELFF
TRBV24-1 | CATRPPRDRWGYGYTF
TRBV18 | CASSPRGDPVETQYF
TRBV25-1 | CALGDSPLHF
TRBV29-1 | CSVGGRVGLGNTEAFF
TRBV7-2 | CASSLNMWTSGISTDTQYF
TRBV7-9 | CASSPQGVLSGANVLTF
TRBV7-2 | CASSSSGLNEQYF
TRBV20-1 | CSANDRGRNYGHTF
TRBV9 | CASSVGAGTQYF
TRBV29-1 | CSVARQVLGYTF
TRBV7-6 | CASSPGTTPGETQYF
TRBV29-1 | CSVLTGGVGYTF
TRBV29-1 | CSVEGAGGANVLTF
TRBV7-3 | CASSLSGRYEQYF
TRBV7-9 | CASSPQGSQETQYF
TRBV10-3 | CAISEGGRHGGYERYF
TRBV9 | CASSVGQGAYNEAFF
TRBV7-6 | CASSSDRDYGYTF
TRBV20-1 | CSARTSGRVREQYF